This T cell receptor (beta chain) was identified during a study of CD8 T cells in Susac syndrome. This clonotype was detected only once. Random hexamers were used to reverse transcribe the RNA input (about 0.5 to 1 ug). An immunoSEQ multiplex PCR generated amplified TCR beta CDR3 products spanning 54 Vbeta and 13 Jbeta. From the immunoSEQ multiplex PCR reads, TCRdb called clonotypes with MiXCR, one entry per CDR3 protein. The sample has about 150,000 distinct CDR3 sequences, approximately 94% seen once; the top ten hold about 0.19%. The sample consisted of CD8+ T cells from PBMCs. This clonotype was sampled from a human donor with multiple sclerosis.

CDR3 region: CASSLGGPEQYF. CDR3 in DNA: TGTGCCAGCAGTTTAGGGGGGCCCGAGCAGTACTTC. The chain joins TRBV28 to TRBJ2-7; perhaps D is TRBD1 or TRBD2 (6 bases each). The CDR3 sequence is 12 residues long. Germline V gives CDR1 MDHEN, CDR2 SYDVKM. Trimming cost V 2 bases and J 6 bases, with 8 bases left between them.